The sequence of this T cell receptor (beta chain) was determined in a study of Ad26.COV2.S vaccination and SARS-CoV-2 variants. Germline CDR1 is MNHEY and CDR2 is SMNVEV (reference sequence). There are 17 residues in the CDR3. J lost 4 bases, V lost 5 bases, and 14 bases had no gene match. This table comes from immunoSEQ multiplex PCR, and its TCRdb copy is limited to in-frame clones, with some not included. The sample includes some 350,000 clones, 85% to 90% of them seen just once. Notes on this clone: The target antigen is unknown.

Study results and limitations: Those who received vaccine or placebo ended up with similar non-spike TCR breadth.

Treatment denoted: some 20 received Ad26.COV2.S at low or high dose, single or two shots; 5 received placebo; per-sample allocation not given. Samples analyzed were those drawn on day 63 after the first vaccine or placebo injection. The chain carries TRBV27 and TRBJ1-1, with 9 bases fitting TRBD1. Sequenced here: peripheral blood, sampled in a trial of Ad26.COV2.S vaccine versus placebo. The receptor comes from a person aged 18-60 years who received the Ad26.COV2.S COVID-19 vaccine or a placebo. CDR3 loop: CASSPGQGGDGSTEAFF. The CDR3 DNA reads TGTGCCAGCAGTCCGGGACAGGGAGGTGATGGCAGCACTGAAGCTTTCTTT.